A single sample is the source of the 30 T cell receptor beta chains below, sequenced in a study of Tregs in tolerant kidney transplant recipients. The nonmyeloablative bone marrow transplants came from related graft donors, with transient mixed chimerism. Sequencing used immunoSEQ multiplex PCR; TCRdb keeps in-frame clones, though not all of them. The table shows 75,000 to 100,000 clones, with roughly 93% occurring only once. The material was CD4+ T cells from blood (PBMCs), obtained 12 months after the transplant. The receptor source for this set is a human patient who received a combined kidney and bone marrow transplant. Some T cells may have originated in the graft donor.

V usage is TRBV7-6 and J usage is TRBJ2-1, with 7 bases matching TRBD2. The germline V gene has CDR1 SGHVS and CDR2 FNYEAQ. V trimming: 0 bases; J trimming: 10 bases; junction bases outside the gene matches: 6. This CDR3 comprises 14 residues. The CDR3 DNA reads TGTGCCAGCAGCTTAGCGGTGGGGGGGAAAGAGCAGTTCTTC. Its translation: CASSLAVGGKEQFF.

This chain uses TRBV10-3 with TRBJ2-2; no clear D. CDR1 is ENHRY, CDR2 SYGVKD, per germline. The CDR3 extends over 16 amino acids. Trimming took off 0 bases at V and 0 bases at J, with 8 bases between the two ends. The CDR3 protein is CAISESSLSNTGELFF. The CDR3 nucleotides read TGTGCCATCAGTGAGTCCTCACTTTCGAACACCGGGGAGCTGTTTTTT.

CDR3 loop: CASSWGTSDYEQYF. The DNA for the CDR3 is TGCGCCAGCAGCTGGGGGACTAGCGACTACGAGCAGTACTTC. This chain links TRBV5-1 with TRBJ2-7; 10 nucleotides agree with TRBD2. Trimming took 3 bases from V and 3 from J; bases not matched to a gene: 3. This CDR3 is built from 14 residues. Germline CDR1 and CDR2: SGHRS and YFSETQ.

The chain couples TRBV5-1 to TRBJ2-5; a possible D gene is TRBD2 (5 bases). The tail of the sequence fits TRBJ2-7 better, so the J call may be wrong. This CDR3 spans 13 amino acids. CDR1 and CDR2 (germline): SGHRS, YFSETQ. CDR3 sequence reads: CASSLLDYGEQYF. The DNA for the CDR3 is TGCGCCAGCAGCTTACTAGATTATGGCGAGCAGTACTTC.

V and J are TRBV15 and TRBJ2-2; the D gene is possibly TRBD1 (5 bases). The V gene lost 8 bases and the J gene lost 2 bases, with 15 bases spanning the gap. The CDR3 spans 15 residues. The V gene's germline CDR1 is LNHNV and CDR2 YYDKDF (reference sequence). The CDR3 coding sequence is TGTGCCACCCGAACCTCCAGGGTCAACACCGGGGAGCTGTTTTTT. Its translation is CATRTSRVNTGELFF.

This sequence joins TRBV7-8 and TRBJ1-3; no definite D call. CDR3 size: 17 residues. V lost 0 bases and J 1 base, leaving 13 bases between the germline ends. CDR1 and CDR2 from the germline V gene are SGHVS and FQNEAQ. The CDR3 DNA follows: TGTGCCAGCAGCTTAGCATCGGCGGTGCTTTCTGGAAACACCATATATTTT. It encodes CASSLASAVLSGNTIYF.

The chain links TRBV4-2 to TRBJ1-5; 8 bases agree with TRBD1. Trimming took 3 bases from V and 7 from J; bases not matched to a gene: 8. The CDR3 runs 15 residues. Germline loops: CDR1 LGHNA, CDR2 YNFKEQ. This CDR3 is CASSQTGQGGQPQHF. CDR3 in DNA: TGTGCCAGCAGCCAGACAGGACAGGGCGGCCAGCCCCAGCATTTT.

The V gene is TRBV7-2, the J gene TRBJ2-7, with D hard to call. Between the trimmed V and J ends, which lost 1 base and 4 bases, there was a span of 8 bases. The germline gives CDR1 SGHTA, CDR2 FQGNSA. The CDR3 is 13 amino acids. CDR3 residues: CASSLVRLYEQYF. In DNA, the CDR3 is TGTGCCAGCAGCTTAGTCCGGTTATACGAGCAGTACTTC.

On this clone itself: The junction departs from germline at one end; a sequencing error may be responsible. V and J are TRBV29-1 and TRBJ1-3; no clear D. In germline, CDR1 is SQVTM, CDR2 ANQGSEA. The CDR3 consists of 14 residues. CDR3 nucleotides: TGCAGCGTCGAAGGAGGTTACTCTGGAAACACCATATATTTT. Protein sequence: CSVEGGYSGNTIYF.

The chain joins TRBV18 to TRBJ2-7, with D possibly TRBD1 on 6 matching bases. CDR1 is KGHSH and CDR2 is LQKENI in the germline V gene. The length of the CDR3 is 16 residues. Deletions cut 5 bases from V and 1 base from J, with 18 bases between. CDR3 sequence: CASSAKRTARSYEQYF. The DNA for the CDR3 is TGTGCCAGCTCAGCCAAAAGGACAGCCCGATCCTACGAGCAGTACTTC. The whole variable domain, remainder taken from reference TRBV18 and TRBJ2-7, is NAGVMQNPRHLVRRRGQEARLRCSPMKGHSHVYWYRQLPEEGLKFMVYLQKENIIDESGMPKERFSAEFPKEGPSILRIQQVVRGDSAAYFCASSAKRTARSYEQYFGPGTRLTVT.

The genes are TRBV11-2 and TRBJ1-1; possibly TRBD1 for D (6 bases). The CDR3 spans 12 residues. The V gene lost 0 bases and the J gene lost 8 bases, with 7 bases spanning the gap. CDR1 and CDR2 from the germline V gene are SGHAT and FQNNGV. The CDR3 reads CASSLDTGEAFF. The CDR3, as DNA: TGTGCCAGCAGCTTAGATACAGGGGAAGCTTTCTTT.

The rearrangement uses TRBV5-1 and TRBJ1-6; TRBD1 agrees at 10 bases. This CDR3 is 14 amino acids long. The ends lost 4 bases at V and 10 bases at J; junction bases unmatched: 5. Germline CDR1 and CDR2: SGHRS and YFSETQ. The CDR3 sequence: CASSGGQGNSPLHF. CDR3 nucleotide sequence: TGCGCCAGCAGCGGGGGACAGGGGAACTCACCCCTCCACTTT.

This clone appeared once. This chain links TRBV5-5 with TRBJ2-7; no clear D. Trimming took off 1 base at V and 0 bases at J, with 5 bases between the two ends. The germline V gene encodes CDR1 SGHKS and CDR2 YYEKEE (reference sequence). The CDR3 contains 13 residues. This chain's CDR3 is CASSLQVSYEQYF. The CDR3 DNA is TGTGCCAGCAGCTTGCAGGTCTCCTACGAGCAGTACTTC.

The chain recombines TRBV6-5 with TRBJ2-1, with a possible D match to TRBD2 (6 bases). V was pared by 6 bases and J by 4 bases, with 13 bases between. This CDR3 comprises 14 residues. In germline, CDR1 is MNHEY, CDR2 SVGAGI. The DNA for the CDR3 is TGTGCCAGCAGACCACCGGGACTTTACAATGAGCAGTTCTTC. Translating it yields CASRPPGLYNEQFF.

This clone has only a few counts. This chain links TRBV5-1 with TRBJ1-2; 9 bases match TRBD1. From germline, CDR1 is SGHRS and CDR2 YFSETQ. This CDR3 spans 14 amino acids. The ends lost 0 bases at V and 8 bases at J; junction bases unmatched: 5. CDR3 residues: CASSLADRGTGYTF. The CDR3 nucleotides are TGCGCCAGCAGCTTGGCCGACAGGGGGACCGGCTACACCTTC.

The CDR3 bases are TGTGCCAGCAGCCAAGCGGCACAGATTTATTACGAGCAGTACTTC. Its protein product is CASSQAAQIYYEQYF. V usage is TRBV14 and J usage is TRBJ2-7; no clear D gene. The ends were cut back, 1 base at V and 4 bases at J, with 14 bases in the middle. The length of the CDR3 is 15 residues. Germline V gene lookup returns CDR1 SGHDN and CDR2 FVKESK.

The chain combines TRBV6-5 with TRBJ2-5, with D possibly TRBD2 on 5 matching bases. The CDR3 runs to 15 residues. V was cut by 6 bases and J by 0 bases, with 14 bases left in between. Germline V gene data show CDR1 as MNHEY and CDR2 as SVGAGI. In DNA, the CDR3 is TGTGCCAGCAGGCCCCACCCGGGGTACCAAGAGACCCAGTACTTC. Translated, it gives CASRPHPGYQETQYF.

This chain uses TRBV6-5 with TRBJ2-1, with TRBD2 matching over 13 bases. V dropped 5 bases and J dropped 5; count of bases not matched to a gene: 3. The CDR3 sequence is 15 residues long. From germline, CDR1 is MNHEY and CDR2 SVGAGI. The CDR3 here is CASSRGLAGDNEQFF. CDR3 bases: TGTGCCAGCAGTCGCGGACTAGCGGGAGACAATGAGCAGTTCTTC.

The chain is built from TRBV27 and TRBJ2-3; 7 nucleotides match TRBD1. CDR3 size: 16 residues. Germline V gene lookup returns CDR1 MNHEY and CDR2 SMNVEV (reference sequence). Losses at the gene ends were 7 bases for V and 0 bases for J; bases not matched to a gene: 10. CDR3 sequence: CASKPGQAPSTDTQYF. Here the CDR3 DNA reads TGTGCCAGCAAGCCCGGACAGGCACCTAGCACAGATACGCAGTATTTT.

This chain's CDR3 is CASSQVNRGKETQYF. The CDR3 DNA follows: TGCGCCAGCAGCCAAGTCAACAGGGGTAAAGAGACCCAGTACTTC. The rearrangement uses TRBV4-1 and TRBJ2-5; TRBD1 matches 7 bases. The ends lost 1 base at V and 3 bases at J; junction bases unmatched: 5. This CDR3 has 15 residues. Per the germline V gene, CDR1 is MGHRA and CDR2 is YSYEKL.

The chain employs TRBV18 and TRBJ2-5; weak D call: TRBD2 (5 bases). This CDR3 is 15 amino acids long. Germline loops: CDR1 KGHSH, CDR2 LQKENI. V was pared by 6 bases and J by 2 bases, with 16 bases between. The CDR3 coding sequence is TGTGCCAGCTCGCACGGTTATGTAGCGCAAGAGACCCAGTACTTC. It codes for CASSHGYVAQETQYF.

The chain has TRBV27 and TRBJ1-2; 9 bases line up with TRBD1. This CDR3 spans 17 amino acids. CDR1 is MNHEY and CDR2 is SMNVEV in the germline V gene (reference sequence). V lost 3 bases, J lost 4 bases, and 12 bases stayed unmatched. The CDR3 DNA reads TGTGCCAGCAGTTTCGTCCAGGGACAGGGAATGGGCTATGGCTACACCTTC. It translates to CASSFVQGQGMGYGYTF.

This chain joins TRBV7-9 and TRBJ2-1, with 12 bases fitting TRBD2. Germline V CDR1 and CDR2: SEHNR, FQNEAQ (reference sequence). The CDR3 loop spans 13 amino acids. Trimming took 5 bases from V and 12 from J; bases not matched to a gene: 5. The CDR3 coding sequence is TGTGCCAGCAGCCAAGAGGGACTAGCGGGGCAGTTCTTC. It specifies CASSQEGLAGQFF.

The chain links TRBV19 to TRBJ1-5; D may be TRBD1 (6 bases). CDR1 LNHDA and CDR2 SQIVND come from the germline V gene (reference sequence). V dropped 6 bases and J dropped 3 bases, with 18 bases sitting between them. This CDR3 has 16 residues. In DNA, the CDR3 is TGTGCCAGTAGAGTGGCCTTGACAGGCCTCAATCAGCCCCAGCATTTT. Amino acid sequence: CASRVALTGLNQPQHF.

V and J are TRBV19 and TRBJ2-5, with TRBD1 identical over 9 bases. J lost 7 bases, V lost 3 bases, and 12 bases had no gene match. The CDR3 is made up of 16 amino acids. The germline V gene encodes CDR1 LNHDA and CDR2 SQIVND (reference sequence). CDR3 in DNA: TGTGCCAGTAGTATTGGCTGGGACAGGGCCTTGGGGACCCAGTACTTC. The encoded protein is CASSIGWDRALGTQYF.

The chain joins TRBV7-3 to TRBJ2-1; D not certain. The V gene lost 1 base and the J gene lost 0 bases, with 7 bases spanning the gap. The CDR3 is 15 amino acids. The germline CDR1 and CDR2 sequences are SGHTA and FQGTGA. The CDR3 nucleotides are TGTGCCAGCAGCTTAAGGGCGAGCTCCTACAATGAGCAGTTCTTC. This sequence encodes CASSLRASSYNEQFF.

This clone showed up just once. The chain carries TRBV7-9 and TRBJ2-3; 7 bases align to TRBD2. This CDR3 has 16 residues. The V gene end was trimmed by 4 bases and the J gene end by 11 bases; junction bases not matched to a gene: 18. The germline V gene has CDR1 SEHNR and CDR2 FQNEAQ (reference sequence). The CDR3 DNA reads TGTGCCAGCAGCTCCGGGACTACGAACAAAAGAGGGGAGCAGTATTTT. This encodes CASSSGTTNKRGEQYF.

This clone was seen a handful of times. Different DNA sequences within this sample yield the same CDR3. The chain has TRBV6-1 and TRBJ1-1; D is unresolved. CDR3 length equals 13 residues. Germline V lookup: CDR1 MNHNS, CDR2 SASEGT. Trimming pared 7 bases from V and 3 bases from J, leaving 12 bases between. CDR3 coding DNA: TGTGCCAGCATTCCGTCGGGAGACACTGAAGCTTTCTTT. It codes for CASIPSGDTEAFF.

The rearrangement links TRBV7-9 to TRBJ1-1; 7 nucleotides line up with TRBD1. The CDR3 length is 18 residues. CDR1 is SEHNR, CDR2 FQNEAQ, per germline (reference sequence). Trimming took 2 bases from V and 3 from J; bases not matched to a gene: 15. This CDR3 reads CASSLRSPGGGADTEAFF. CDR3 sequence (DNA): TGTGCCAGCAGCTTACGTTCCCCTGGAGGGGGCGCGGACACTGAAGCTTTCTTT.

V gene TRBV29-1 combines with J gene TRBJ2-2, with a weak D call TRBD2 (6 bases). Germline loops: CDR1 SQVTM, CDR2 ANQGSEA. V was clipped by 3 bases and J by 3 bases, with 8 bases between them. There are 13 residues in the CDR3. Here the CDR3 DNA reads TGCAGCGTTGATCGGGACTACACCGGGGAGCTGTTTTTT. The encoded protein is CSVDRDYTGELFF.